What follows are 29 T cell receptor beta chains derived from one specimen sequenced in a study of control samples from healthy donors and cancer patients. TCRdb's table, derived via immunoSEQ multiplex PCR, lists solely in-frame clones and lacks some. Of approximately 110,000 clones detected, less than 95% appear once; the ten largest clones hold about 4.2%. Specimen: blood. Receptors originate from a human donor in good health. The donor label of this sample is uncertain.

The chain is built from TRBV6-5 and TRBJ1-2; a possible D gene is TRBD1 (6 bases). Germline values: CDR1 MNHEY, CDR2 SVGAGI. The CDR3 covers 15 residues. Deletions cut 1 base from V and 4 bases from J, with 13 bases between. DNA for the CDR3: TGTGCCAGCAGTTACTTACAAGGGGGTGGCTATGGCTACACCTTC. Protein: CASSYLQGGGYGYTF.

CDR3 nucleotides: TGCGCCAGCAGCTTCGTGGGCAGGGGAAGCACTGAAGCTTTCTTT. Protein: CASSFVGRGSTEAFF. The chain has TRBV5-1 and TRBJ1-1, with a weak D call TRBD1 (6 bases). There are 15 residues in the CDR3. Trimming removed 2 bases at V and 4 bases at J, with 15 bases between. Looked up from germline, CDR1 is SGHRS and CDR2 is YFSETQ.

The chain uses TRBV9 and TRBJ2-7; a weak D match, TRBD1 (6 bases). This CDR3 contains 15 residues. CDR1 and CDR2 (germline): SGDLS, YYNGEE. V gave up 4 bases and J gave up 3 bases, with 17 bases separating them. The DNA of the CDR3 is TGTGCCAGCAGCATATACCCTCAGGGGAACTACGAGCAGTACTTC. It is translated as CASSIYPQGNYEQYF.

This chain links TRBV7-7 with TRBJ2-5; TRBD1 or TRBD2 may be the D gene (5 bases each). The CDR3 spans 14 residues. The V gene's germline CDR1 is SSHAT and CDR2 FNYEAQ (reference sequence). V dropped 2 bases and J dropped 4 bases, with 11 bases sitting between them. The CDR3 sequence is CASSLRVGTETQYF. In nucleotides, the CDR3 is TGTGCCAGCAGCTTAAGGGTCGGGACAGAGACCCAGTACTTC.

The chain links TRBV5-1 to TRBJ2-3; maybe TRBD2 (7 bases). The V end lost 4 bases, the J end lost 7 bases, and 22 bases lay between the germline ends. Germline CDR1 reads SGHRS; CDR2 reads YFSETQ. The CDR3 sequence is 16 residues long. DNA for the CDR3: TGCGCCAGCAGCCTCGAGGCCGGTGGGGGGGCCAATACGCAGTATTTT. Amino acid sequence: CASSLEAGGGANTQYF. Complete variable domain (other parts from reference TRBV5-1 and TRBJ2-3): KAGVTQTPRYLIKTRGQQVTLSCSPISGHRSVSWYQQTPGQGLQFLFEYFSETQRNKGNFPGRFSGRQFSNSRSEMNVSTLELGDSALYLCASSLEAGGGANTQYFGPGTRLTVL.

In its sample, this clone was seen a few times. This chain connects TRBV2 to TRBJ1-2, with D hard to call. The germline V gene encodes CDR1 SNHLY and CDR2 FYNNEI. The CDR3 has 11 residues. CDR3 nucleotides: TGTGGCCAGTCGAGAAGCTATGGCTACACCTTC. Amino acid sequence: CGQSRSYGYTF.

The chain has TRBV19 and TRBJ2-1; D gene ambiguous. With 2 bases removed from V and 0 bases from J, the gap between germline ends came to 11 bases. This CDR3 comprises 16 residues. CDR1 is LNHDA and CDR2 is SQIVND in the germline V gene (reference sequence). DNA of the CDR3: TGTGCCAGTAGTATAAGGCACGGAAGCTCCTACAATGAGCAGTTCTTC. It translates to CASSIRHGSSYNEQFF.

This clone was counted once. This chain connects TRBV28 to TRBJ2-1, with a weak D call TRBD1 (6 bases). Germline V CDR1 and CDR2: MDHEN, SYDVKM. The ends were cut back, 3 bases at V and 5 bases at J, with 11 bases in the middle. The CDR3 consists of 14 residues. The CDR3 nucleotides read TGTGCCAGCAGTTTTGTGGACAGAAACAATGAGCAGTTCTTC. This codes for CASSFVDRNNEQFF.

The chain recombines TRBV5-8 with TRBJ1-1, with a weak D call TRBD1 (5 bases). V was cut by 6 bases and J by 2 bases, with 14 bases left in between. The length of the CDR3 is 14 residues. CDR1 is SGHTS, CDR2 YDEGEE, per germline. DNA for the CDR3: TGTGCCAGCAACGGGGGACTTAAAAACACTGAAGCTTTCTTT. Protein product: CASNGGLKNTEAFF.

This clone was found once. V usage is TRBV5-4 and J usage is TRBJ1-3; D gene uncertain. The CDR3 totals 15 residues. Trimming pared 0 bases from V and 2 bases from J, leaving 9 bases between. Germline-derived CDR1 and CDR2 are SGHNT and YYREEE (reference sequence). CDR3: CASSLGQQAGNTIYF. In DNA form, the CDR3 reads TGTGCCAGCAGCTTGGGGCAGCAGGCTGGAAACACCATATATTTT.

The rearrangement joins TRBV19 to TRBJ2-1; tentatively, D is TRBD2 (6 bases). Germline V gene data show CDR1 as LNHDA and CDR2 as SQIVND (reference sequence). The CDR3 is 17 amino acids. Trimming removed 8 bases from V and 5 bases from J, with 25 bases in between. CDR3 protein: CASSQWLGGVPNNEQFF. The CDR3 coding sequence is TGTGCCAGTTCGCAGTGGTTGGGCGGGGTCCCGAACAATGAGCAGTTCTTC.

DNA of the CDR3: TGTGCCACCAGCGCCGTGGGGGCGAGGAGCTACGAGCAGTACTTC. It codes for CATSAVGARSYEQYF. The chain joins TRBV24-1 to TRBJ2-7, with a weak D call TRBD1 (6 bases). CDR3 size: 15 residues. The germline V gene encodes CDR1 KGHDR and CDR2 SFDVKD. Trimming pared 7 bases from V and 3 bases from J, leaving 18 bases between.

The J gene is TRBJ1-6, the V gene TRBV6-5; 9 bases agree with TRBD1. The CDR3 consists of 14 residues. Germline-derived CDR1 and CDR2 are MNHEY and SVGAGI. V gave up 4 bases and J gave up 7 bases; unmatched junction bases: 2. The CDR3: CASSSDRGNSPLHF. The DNA of the CDR3 is TGTGCCAGCAGTTCGGACAGGGGAAATTCACCCCTCCACTTT.

Concerning this clone itself: Other DNA sequences in the sample encode the same CDR3. The chain couples TRBV4-3 to TRBJ2-1, with TRBD2 identical over 7 bases. The J segment lost 10 bases and the V segment lost 4 bases, leaving 4 bases of the junction unmatched. The CDR3 extends over 12 amino acids. The germline gives CDR1 LGHNA, CDR2 YSLEER. The CDR3 protein is CASSRVGGEQFF. The CDR3 region has the DNA TGCGCCAGCAGCCGCGTCGGGGGGGAGCAGTTCTTC.

V and J are TRBV14 and TRBJ1-6; D gene unclear. Germline values: CDR1 SGHDN, CDR2 FVKESK. The CDR3 spans 14 residues. V lost 0 bases, J lost 6 bases, and 6 bases lay in between. The CDR3 loop is CASSQEWINSPLHF. The CDR3 bases are TGTGCCAGCAGCCAAGAATGGATTAATTCACCCCTCCACTTT.

The chain uses TRBV6-5 and TRBJ2-1; TRBD1 matches at 7 bases. The CDR3 runs 14 residues. Trimming took 7 bases from V and 3 from J; bases not matched to a gene: 6. CDR1 and CDR2 from the germline V gene are MNHEY and SVGAGI. CDR3 sequence reads: CASIPGTDYNEQFF. The CDR3 DNA reads TGTGCCAGCATACCCGGGACAGACTACAATGAGCAGTTCTTC.

This chain connects TRBV9 to TRBJ2-1; the match to TRBD2 covers 11 bases. CDR3 length: 18 amino acids. Trimming took 4 bases from V and 4 from J; bases not matched to a gene: 13. CDR1 is SGDLS, CDR2 YYNGEE, per germline. CDR3 region: CASSRQGLADLVYNEQFF. For the CDR3, the DNA is TGTGCCAGCAGCAGACAGGGACTAGCGGACCTGGTTTACAATGAGCAGTTCTTC.

This chain links TRBV2 with TRBJ1-5; tentative D call: TRBD1 (5 bases). V was shortened by 6 bases and J by 7 bases, with 13 bases between the two germline ends. This CDR3 spans 13 amino acids. In germline, CDR1 is SNHLY, CDR2 FYNNEI. The chain's CDR3 is CASSQERGQPQHF. Here the CDR3 DNA reads TGTGCCAGCAGCCAGGAAAGGGGCCAGCCCCAGCATTTT.

This chain connects TRBV7-2 to TRBJ2-5, with 8 positions matching TRBD2. The CDR3 extends over 14 amino acids. In germline, CDR1 is SGHTA, CDR2 FQGNSA. The junction had 3 bases not matched to a gene; V was cut back by 2 bases and J by 4 bases. The CDR3, as DNA: TGTGCCAGCAGCTTATTCCGGGGGGGAGAGACCCAGTACTTC. This translates into CASSLFRGGETQYF.

The table lists this clone with a count of one. The V call is TRBV21-1, the J call TRBJ1-4; TRBD1 is the table's D call and was not checked against the DNA. TRBV21-1 has pseudogene status. This CDR3 has 20 amino acids. CDR3 sequence (DNA): TGTGCCAGCCCCCATCCTATGGGGACAGGAGGGTATGCAACTAATGAAAAACTGTTTTTT. Translation: CASPHPMGTGGYATNEKLFF.

The rearrangement uses TRBV6-1 and TRBJ2-7; weak D call: TRBD2 (6 bases). V gave up 0 bases and J gave up 6 bases, with 18 bases separating them. Germline CDR1 and CDR2: MNHNS and SASEGT. The CDR3 consists of 16 residues. The CDR3 sequence: CASSEAPQEGWVEQYF. The CDR3 DNA reads TGTGCCAGCAGTGAAGCGCCCCAGGAGGGCTGGGTCGAGCAGTACTTC.

V usage is TRBV5-5 and J usage is TRBJ1-3; D gene unclear. V lost 2 bases, J lost 2 bases, and 11 bases lay in between. CDR3 length: 15 residues. Looked up from germline, CDR1 is SGHKS and CDR2 is YYEKEE (reference sequence). The CDR3: CASSFYGTAGNTIYF. The CDR3 DNA reads as TGTGCCAGCAGCTTCTATGGCACGGCTGGAAACACCATATATTTT.

The table lists this clone with a few counts. The rearrangement uses TRBV2 and TRBJ1-2; 10 bases line up with TRBD1. The CDR3 has 14 residues. J was trimmed by 7 bases and V by 5 bases; bases with no gene match: 7. The germline V gene encodes CDR1 SNHLY and CDR2 FYNNEI. The CDR3 DNA sequence: TGTGCCAGCAGTTTCGACAGGGGGCTGGGTGGCTACACCTTC. This encodes CASSFDRGLGGYTF.

This clone was counted a single time. The J gene is TRBJ1-3, the V gene TRBV19; D is undetermined. The V end lost 6 bases, the J end lost 0 bases, and 9 bases lay between the germline ends. CDR1 is LNHDA, CDR2 SQIVND, per germline (reference sequence). CDR3 length equals 14 residues. The CDR3 sequence: CASSPETSGNTIYF. The CDR3 bases are TGTGCCAGTAGCCCGGAGACCTCTGGAAACACCATATATTTT.

The chain joins TRBV30 to TRBJ1-6, with unresolved D. Trimming removed 0 bases at V and 9 bases at J, with 15 bases between. Germline CDR1 reads GTSNPN; CDR2 reads SVGIG (reference sequence). This CDR3 comprises 15 residues. The CDR3, as DNA: TGTGCCTGGAGTGTTCTAGGACTTGCGCCTTCACCCCTCCACTTT. Its translation is CAWSVLGLAPSPLHF. Filled out from reference TRBV30 and TRBJ1-6, the complete variable domain reads SQTIHQWPATLVQPVGSPLSLECTVEGTSNPNLYWYRQAAGRGLQLLFYSVGIGQISSEVPQNLSASRPQDRQFILSSKKLLLSDSGFYLCAWSVLGLAPSPLHFGNGTRLTVT.

The V gene is TRBV6-5, the J gene TRBJ2-1; TRBD1 might be the D (8 bases). The CDR3 has 15 residues. Per the germline V gene, CDR1 is MNHEY and CDR2 is SVGAGI. Trimming took off 5 bases at V and 6 bases at J, with 17 bases between the two ends. The CDR3 DNA follows: TGTGCCAGCAGTCCACAGGGGGGGGCAGCCAATGAGCAGTTCTTC. Translation: CASSPQGGAANEQFF.

The chain joins TRBV28 to TRBJ1-2; no reliable D call. This CDR3 comprises 13 residues. V was cut by 6 bases and J by 4 bases, with 12 bases left in between. Germline assignment: CDR1 MDHEN and CDR2 SYDVKM. The CDR3 nucleotides read TGTGCCAGCAGCTCCTGGACGTCCTATGGCTACACCTTC. The encoded protein is CASSSWTSYGYTF.

The chain links TRBV5-1 to TRBJ2-2, with TRBD1 matching 7 bases. In germline, CDR1 is SGHRS, CDR2 YFSETQ. The junction had 9 bases not matched to a gene; V was cut back by 2 bases and J by 5 bases. The CDR3 sequence is 16 residues long. CDR3 sequence: CASSFQGDFPTGELFF. In DNA, the CDR3 is TGCGCCAGCAGCTTCCAGGGGGATTTCCCTACCGGGGAGCTGTTTTTT.

The V gene is TRBV2, the J gene TRBJ1-2, with TRBD1 as a possible D gene (6 bases). V was shortened by 2 bases and J by 0 bases, with 10 bases between the two germline ends. CDR3 size: 15 residues. Germline CDR1 reads SNHLY; CDR2 reads FYNNEI. CDR3 loop: CASSEFGQTNYGYTF. The CDR3 DNA reads as TGTGCCAGCAGTGAATTTGGACAGACTAACTATGGCTACACCTTC. Full variable domain (remainder filled in from reference TRBV2 and TRBJ1-2): EPEVTQTPSHQVTQMGQEVILRCVPISNHLYFYWYRQILGQKVEFLVSFYNNEISEKSEIFDDQFSVERPDGSNFTLKIRSTKLEDSAMYFCASSEFGQTNYGYTFGSGTRLTVV.